This TCR beta chain was sequenced for a study of T cell changes during pregnancy in multiple sclerosis. Trimming took off 1 base at V and 6 bases at J, with 7 bases between the two ends. The CDR3 runs to 12 residues. Germline V gene lookup returns CDR1 MGHDK and CDR2 SYGVNS. TCRdb's table, derived via immunoSEQ multiplex PCR, lists solely in-frame clones and lacks some. The sample records some 43,000 clones, approximately 87% being singletons. This clonotype was obtained from a female donor in good health, enrolled as a control in a pregnancy study. V gene TRBV25-1 combines with J gene TRBJ2-7; possibly TRBD2 for D (5 bases). Material: peripheral blood, obtained in the first trimester of pregnancy. CDR3 sequence: CASSEWRPEQYF. In DNA, the CDR3 is TGTGCCAGCAGTGAATGGAGGCCCGAGCAGTACTTC.